The 5 T cell receptor beta chains in this list originate from one sample, sequenced in a study of CD8+ T cells in alopecia areata. It was cDNA, reverse transcribed from extracted RNA, that served as the sequencing template. Libraries were prepared by immunoSEQ multiplex PCR; TCRdb keeps only in-frame clonotypes and omits some of them. The profile covers 100,000 to 150,000 clones, with about 46% appearing a single time and under 20% taken by the ten largest. This specimen consisted of CD8+ T cells sorted from blood, obtained at week 0. Source of these receptors: a human donor with alopecia areata.

This rearrangement joins TRBV27 to TRBJ1-2, with D unresolved. The V end lost 3 bases, the J end lost 8 bases, and 13 bases lay between the germline ends. The CDR3 has 13 amino acids. The germline V gene encodes CDR1 MNHEY and CDR2 SMNVEV (reference sequence). The CDR3 sequence: CASSFEGIRGYTF. In DNA form, the CDR3 reads TGTGCCAGCAGTTTCGAAGGGATTAGGGGCTACACCTTC.

This chain connects TRBV9 to TRBJ2-5, with 11 bases lining up with TRBD1. This CDR3 has 15 residues. The V segment lost 3 bases and the J segment 5 bases; nucleotides outside the gene matches: 6. Germline assignment: CDR1 SGDLS and CDR2 YYNGEE. The CDR3 spells CASSDGQGALETQYF. CDR3 DNA: TGTGCCAGCAGCGATGGACAGGGGGCTCTGGAGACCCAGTACTTC.

CDR3 in amino acids: CASTLRDSLTDTQYF. DNA for the CDR3: TGCGCCAGCACTCTAAGGGACAGCCTCACAGATACGCAGTATTTT. The rearrangement joins TRBV5-1 to TRBJ2-3; 7 nucleotides line up with TRBD1. There are 15 residues in the CDR3. Germline lookup yields CDR1 SGHRS and CDR2 YFSETQ. V shed 6 bases, J shed 2 bases, and the junction held 9 bases outside the gene matches.

V usage is TRBV5-6 and J usage is TRBJ2-1; a weak D match, TRBD2 (5 bases). The CDR3 loop spans 17 amino acids. Germline CDR1 SGHDT, CDR2 YYEEEE. V was trimmed by 4 bases and J by 2 bases, leaving 19 bases between them. This CDR3 reads CASSPLPRSGPYNEQFF. Written as DNA, the CDR3 is TGTGCCAGCAGCCCCCTCCCGCGGAGCGGTCCCTACAATGAGCAGTTCTTC.

CDR3 in amino acids: CASSPKTGARETQYF. The CDR3 coding sequence is TGTGCCAGCAGCCCCAAGACAGGGGCGAGGGAGACCCAGTACTTC. The chain joins TRBV7-9 to TRBJ2-5, with TRBD1 identical over 8 bases. V shed 5 bases and J 5 bases; nucleotides not matched to a gene: 10. CDR3 length: 15 amino acids. Germline CDR1 is SEHNR and CDR2 is FQNEAQ (reference sequence).